Following are 22 T cell receptor beta chains from one sample sequenced in a study of blood T cells in healthy people across ages (dated by TCRdb to the mid-2010s). The method was 5' RACE. The data were produced on an Illumina HiSeq 2500. The second PCR ran for about 6 to 12 cycles and used a J-beta primer mix along with a sample-barcoded 5' primer. TCRdb trimmed public reads at Q25 via fastp, called clones via MiXCR and kept in-frame beta chains. Identical CDR3 protein sequences are pooled into one entry, listed with their most common genes and DNA. Recorded for this sample are 1,500,000 or so distinct CDR3 sequences; 55% to 75% of them occurred a single time. The top ten clones comprise 6.5% to 8.5% of the sample. Material for sequencing was blood. All receptors derive from a man between 18 and 29 years old in good health.

The rearrangement links TRBV28 to TRBJ1-5; D is undetermined. CDR1 and CDR2 from the germline V gene are MDHEN and SYDVKM. The V and J ends lost 6 bases and 6 bases respectively, with 15 bases between them. The CDR3 sequence is 14 residues long. The CDR3 DNA reads as TGTGCCAGCAGGTTTCTCTGGGAAGGTCAGCCCCAGCATTTT. This codes for CASRFLWEGQPQHF.

CDR3 DNA sequence: TGTGCCAGCAGCTTTTTCGGTATAGGAAACACCATATATTTT. It codes for CASSFFGIGNTIYF. The chain couples TRBV11-2 to TRBJ1-3; D not resolved. The CDR3 covers 14 residues. The germline CDR1 and CDR2 sequences are SGHAT and FQNNGV. The ends were cut back, 3 bases at V and 4 bases at J, with 10 bases in the middle.

The rearrangement uses TRBV7-8 and TRBJ2-3; D gene unclear. Germline V CDR1 and CDR2: SGHVS, FQNEAQ. CDR3 size: 13 residues. The ends were cut back, 4 bases at V and 7 bases at J, with 12 bases in the middle. The CDR3 coding sequence is TGTGCCAGCAGCTCTCCGGTGGTGTATACGCAGTATTTT. It specifies CASSSPVVYTQYF. Full variable domain (outside the CDR3, taken from reference TRBV7-8 and TRBJ2-3): GAGVSQSPRYKVAKRGQDVALRCDPISGHVSLFWYQQALGQGPEFLTYFQNEAQLDKSGLPSDRFFAERPEGSVSTLKIQRTQQEDSAVYLCASSSPVVYTQYFGPGTRLTVL.

The V call is TRBV2, the J call TRBJ2-7; no firm D call. The better agreement between TRBJ2-5 and the DNA end casts doubt on the J call. The CDR3 has 13 residues. Germline assignment: CDR1 SNHLY and CDR2 FYNNEI. The CDR3 is CASRSSPPMTQYF. The CDR3 region has the DNA TGTGCCAGCAGGAGTTCACCCCCCATGACCCAGTACTTC.

This clonotype was recorded a few times. The V gene is TRBV5-5, the J gene TRBJ1-1; D gene ambiguous. Trimming removed 1 base from V and 3 bases from J, with 22 bases in between. The length of the CDR3 is 18 residues. Germline V CDR1 and CDR2: SGHKS, YYEKEE (reference sequence). The chain's CDR3 is CASSLIRVGTTRDTEAFF. CDR3 nucleotides: TGTGCCAGCAGCTTGATTCGGGTGGGCACAACTAGGGACACTGAAGCTTTCTTT.

The sample holds a few counts of this clonotype. CDR3 sequence: CASRPTRGLYNEQFF. CDR3 sequence (DNA): TGTGCCAGCAGGCCGACCAGGGGGCTCTACAATGAGCAGTTCTTC. The chain has TRBV4-2 and TRBJ2-1; 8 nucleotides match TRBD1. The trim removed 6 bases at V and 3 bases at J, leaving 7 bases unmatched. From germline, CDR1 is LGHNA and CDR2 YNFKEQ. The CDR3 extends over 15 amino acids.

This chain connects TRBV7-6 to TRBJ2-7; 7 bases match TRBD1. The DNA end is more similar to TRBJ2-1, so the J call may be wrong. There are 14 residues in the CDR3. Germline CDR1 is SGHVS and CDR2 is FNYEAQ. As DNA, the CDR3 is TGTGCCAGCAGCCTCGAGCTAGGGGGCACTGAGCAGTTCTTC. Translation: CASSLELGGTEQFF.

The V call is TRBV3-1, the J call TRBJ2-3; TRBD2 matches 7 bases. Germline V lookup: CDR1 LGHDT, CDR2 YNNKEL (reference sequence). The trim removed 2 bases at V and 2 bases at J, leaving 13 bases unmatched. There are 18 residues in the CDR3. In DNA, the CDR3 is TGTGCCAGCAGCCAATTCACCCAGCGGGGACCGATCACAGATACGCAGTATTTT. Amino acid sequence: CASSQFTQRGPITDTQYF.

This clonotype was counted a few times. The V call is TRBV10-3, the J call TRBJ2-7, with 13 positions matching TRBD2. Germline CDR1 is ENHRY and CDR2 is SYGVKD. This CDR3 contains 16 residues. V trimming: 6 bases; J trimming: 3 bases; junction bases outside the gene matches: 8. The CDR3 sequence is CAIREGTSGDNYEQYF. As DNA, the CDR3 is TGTGCCATCAGGGAGGGGACTAGCGGGGATAACTACGAGCAGTACTTC.

The rearrangement joins TRBV21-1 to TRBJ2-7. TRBV21-1 is marked as a pseudogene. This CDR3 region has 16 residues. CDR3 bases: TGTGCCAGCAGCAAATACGACCATCCTAGCTCCTACAAGCAGTACTTC. This encodes CASSKYDHPSSYKQYF.

The J gene is TRBJ2-7, the V gene TRBV20-1; a weak D match, TRBD1 (6 bases). V was trimmed by 3 bases and J by 0 bases, leaving 9 bases between them. The CDR3 loop spans 13 amino acids. The V gene's germline CDR1 is DFQATT and CDR2 SNEGSKA (reference sequence). CDR3 in amino acids: CSASRGNSYEQYF. The CDR3 DNA is TGCAGTGCTAGTAGGGGGAACTCCTACGAGCAGTACTTC.

The V and J genes are TRBV20-1 and TRBJ2-1; possibly TRBD2 for D (5 bases). V gave up 3 bases and J gave up 2 bases, with 23 bases separating them. The CDR3 covers 18 residues. Germline assignment: CDR1 DFQATT and CDR2 SNEGSKA (reference sequence). In nucleotides, the CDR3 is TGCAGTGCTAGGGTGATTGCTGGAGGCACCATAACCTACAATGAGCAGTTCTTC. Protein: CSARVIAGGTITYNEQFF.

This clonotype was seen just once. V gene TRBV10-3 combines with J gene TRBJ1-4; D remains unclear. Germline V CDR1 and CDR2: ENHRY, SYGVKD. This CDR3 has 12 residues. With 3 bases removed from V and 11 bases from J, the gap between germline ends came to 10 bases. CDR3 sequence reads: CAISDEGGKLFF. CDR3 in DNA: TGTGCCATCAGTGATGAGGGTGGGAAACTGTTTTTT.

This clonotype has a handful of counts. V and J are TRBV20-1 and TRBJ2-1, with D hard to call. The CDR3 totals 12 residues. Trimming left V 1 base short and J 9 bases short, with 10 bases between. Germline V CDR1 and CDR2: DFQATT, SNEGSKA (reference sequence). This CDR3 is CSARGASVEQFF. The CDR3 region has the DNA TGCAGTGCTAGAGGCGCGTCGGTTGAGCAGTTCTTC.

This chain links TRBV20-1 with TRBJ2-1, with 9 bases that match TRBD1. The CDR3 loop spans 15 amino acids. Per germline, CDR1 DFQATT and CDR2 SNEGSKA (reference sequence). V gave up 5 bases and J gave up 3 bases; unmatched junction bases: 8. The CDR3 protein is CSADRTGGFYNEQFF. Written as DNA, the CDR3 is TGCAGTGCTGACCGCACAGGGGGCTTCTACAATGAGCAGTTCTTC.

This clonotype turned up a few times. This chain connects TRBV7-6 to TRBJ2-7, with TRBD1 matching over 8 bases. This CDR3 has 15 amino acids. CDR1 SGHVS and CDR2 FNYEAQ come from the germline V gene. Losses at the gene ends were 5 bases for V and 7 bases for J; bases not matched to a gene: 13. CDR3 loop: CASSRGTGRSEEQYF. CDR3 bases: TGTGCCAGCAGCAGAGGGACAGGTCGATCGGAGGAGCAGTACTTC.

This sequence joins TRBV4-3 and TRBJ2-1, with 7 positions matching TRBD2. The end of the DNA is better explained by TRBJ2-7, so the J call may be wrong. CDR1 is LGHNA and CDR2 is YSLEER in the germline V gene. This CDR3 region has 18 residues. CDR3: CASSQNPPGLSNNNEQYF. In DNA form, the CDR3 reads TGCGCCAGCAGCCAGAATCCCCCGGGACTATCGAACAACAATGAGCAGTACTTC.

This chain links TRBV21-1 with TRBJ2-7; the table names TRBD1, a call not compared with the DNA. TRBV21-1 is noted as a pseudogene. This CDR3 is 14 amino acids long. The CDR3 loop is CASSGRTAGYEQYF. CDR3 nucleotide sequence: TGTGCCAGCAGCGGACGGACAGCGGGGTACGAGCAGTACTTC.

Turning to this clonotype: Compared with germline, one end of the junction differs, possibly owing to a read error. The J gene is TRBJ2-5, the V gene TRBV29-1, with D perhaps TRBD2 (5 bases). Germline CDR1 and CDR2: SQVTM and ANQGSEA. The CDR3 sequence is 15 residues long. The CDR3 DNA sequence: TGCAGTGTTGAATGGGAGATGAACGTCTACAATGAGCAGTACTTC. This translates into CSVEWEMNVYNEQYF.

The rearrangement uses TRBV15 and TRBJ2-5; D not certain. This CDR3 contains 16 residues. Trimming shortened V by 1 base and J by 5 bases, and 17 bases separated the two germline ends. CDR1 is LNHNV and CDR2 is YYDKDF in the germline V gene (reference sequence). CDR3 bases: TGTGCCACCAGCAGAGCGTCCTTCAGCTTACAGGAGACCCAGTACTTC. As protein: CATSRASFSLQETQYF.

The chain recombines TRBV18 with TRBJ2-1; possibly TRBD1 for D (5 bases). CDR3 length: 14 amino acids. Trimming took 1 base from V and 7 from J, leaving 11 bases between them. Germline CDR1 and CDR2: KGHSH and LQKENI. CDR3 coding DNA: TGTGCCAGCTCACCACTGGACAACAAAAATGAGCAGTTCTTC. It is translated as CASSPLDNKNEQFF.

The chain combines TRBV29-1 with TRBJ2-4; D assignment may be TRBD1 or TRBD2 (5 bases each). V was shortened by 0 bases and J by 15 bases, with 15 bases between the two germline ends. This CDR3 has 12 amino acids. The germline V gene has CDR1 SQVTM and CDR2 ANQGSEA. The CDR3: CSVEDHMGVVYF. CDR3 DNA: TGCAGCGTTGAAGATCATATGGGGGTGGTGTACTTC.